This T cell receptor beta chain was profiled in a study of blood T cell repertoires in COVID-19. Libraries were prepared by immunoSEQ multiplex PCR; TCRdb keeps only in-frame clonotypes and omits some of them. The sample records around 82,000 clones, 86% being singletons. The CDR3 sequence is 13 residues long. Trimming pared 11 bases from V and 1 base from J, leaving 15 bases between. Germline V gene data show CDR1 as MNHEY and CDR2 as SVGAGI. Sequencing used peripheral blood. This clonotype was obtained from a man at least 80 years old with COVID-19, enrolled during active disease. The chain is built from TRBV6-5 and TRBJ2-7, with a possible D match to TRBD2 (6 bases). As DNA, the CDR3 is TGTGCCTCGCGGGGAGTAGGGTCCTACGAGCAGTACTTC. Residues: CASRGVGSYEQYF.